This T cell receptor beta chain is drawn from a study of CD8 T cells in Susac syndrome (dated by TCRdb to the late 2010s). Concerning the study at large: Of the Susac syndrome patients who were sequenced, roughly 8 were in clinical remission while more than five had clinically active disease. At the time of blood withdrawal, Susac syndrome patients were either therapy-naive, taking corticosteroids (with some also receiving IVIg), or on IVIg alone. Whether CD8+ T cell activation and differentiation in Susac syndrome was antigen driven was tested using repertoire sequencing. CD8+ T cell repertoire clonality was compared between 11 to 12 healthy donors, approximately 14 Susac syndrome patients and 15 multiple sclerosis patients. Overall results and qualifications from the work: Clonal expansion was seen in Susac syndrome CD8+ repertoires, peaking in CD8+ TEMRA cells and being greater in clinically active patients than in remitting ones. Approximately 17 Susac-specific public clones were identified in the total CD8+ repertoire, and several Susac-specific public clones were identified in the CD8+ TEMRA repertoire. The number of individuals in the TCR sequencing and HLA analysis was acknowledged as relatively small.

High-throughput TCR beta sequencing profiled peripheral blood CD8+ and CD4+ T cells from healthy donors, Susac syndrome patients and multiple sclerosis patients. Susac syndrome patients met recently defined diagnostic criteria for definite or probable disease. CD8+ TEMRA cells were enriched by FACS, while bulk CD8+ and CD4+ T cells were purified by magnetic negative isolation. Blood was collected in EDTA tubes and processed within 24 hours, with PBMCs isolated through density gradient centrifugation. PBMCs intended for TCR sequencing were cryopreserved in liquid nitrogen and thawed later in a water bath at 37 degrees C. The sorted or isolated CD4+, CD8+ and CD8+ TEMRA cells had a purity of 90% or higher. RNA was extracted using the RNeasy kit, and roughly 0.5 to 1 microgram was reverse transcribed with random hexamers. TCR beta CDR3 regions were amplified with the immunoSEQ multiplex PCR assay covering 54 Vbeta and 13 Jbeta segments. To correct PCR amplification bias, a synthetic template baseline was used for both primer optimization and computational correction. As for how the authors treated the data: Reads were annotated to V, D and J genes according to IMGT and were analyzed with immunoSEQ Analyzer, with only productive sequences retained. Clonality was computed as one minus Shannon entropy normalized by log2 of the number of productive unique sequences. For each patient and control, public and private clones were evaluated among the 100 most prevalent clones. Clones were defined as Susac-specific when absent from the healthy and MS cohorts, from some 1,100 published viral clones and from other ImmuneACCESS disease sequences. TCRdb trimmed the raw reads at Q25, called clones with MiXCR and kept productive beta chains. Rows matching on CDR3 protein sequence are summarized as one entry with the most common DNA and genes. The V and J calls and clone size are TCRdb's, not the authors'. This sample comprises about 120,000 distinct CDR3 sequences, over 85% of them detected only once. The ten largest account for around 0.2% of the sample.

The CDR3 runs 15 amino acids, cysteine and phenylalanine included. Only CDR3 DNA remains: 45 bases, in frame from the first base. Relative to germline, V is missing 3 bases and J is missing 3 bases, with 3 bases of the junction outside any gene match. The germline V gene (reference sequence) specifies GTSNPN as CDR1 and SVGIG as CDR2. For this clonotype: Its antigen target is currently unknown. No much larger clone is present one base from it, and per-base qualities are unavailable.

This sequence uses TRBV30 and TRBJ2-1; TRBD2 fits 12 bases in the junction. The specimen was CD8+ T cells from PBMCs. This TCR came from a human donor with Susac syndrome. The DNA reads TGTGCCTGGAGGAGACTAGCGGGGGTCTACAATGAGCAGTTCTTC. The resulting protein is CAWRRLAGVYNEQFF.